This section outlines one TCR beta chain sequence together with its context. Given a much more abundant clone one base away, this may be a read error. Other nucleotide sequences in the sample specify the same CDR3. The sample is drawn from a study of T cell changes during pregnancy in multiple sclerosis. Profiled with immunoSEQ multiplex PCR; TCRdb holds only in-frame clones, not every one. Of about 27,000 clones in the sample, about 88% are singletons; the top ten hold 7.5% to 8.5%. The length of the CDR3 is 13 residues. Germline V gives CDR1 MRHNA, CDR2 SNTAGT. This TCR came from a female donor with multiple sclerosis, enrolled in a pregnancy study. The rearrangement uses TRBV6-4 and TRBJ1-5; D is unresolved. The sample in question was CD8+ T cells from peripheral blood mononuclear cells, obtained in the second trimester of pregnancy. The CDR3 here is CASSERDNQPQHF. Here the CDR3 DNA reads TGCGCCAGCAGTGAGAGGGACAATCAGCCCCAGCATTTT.